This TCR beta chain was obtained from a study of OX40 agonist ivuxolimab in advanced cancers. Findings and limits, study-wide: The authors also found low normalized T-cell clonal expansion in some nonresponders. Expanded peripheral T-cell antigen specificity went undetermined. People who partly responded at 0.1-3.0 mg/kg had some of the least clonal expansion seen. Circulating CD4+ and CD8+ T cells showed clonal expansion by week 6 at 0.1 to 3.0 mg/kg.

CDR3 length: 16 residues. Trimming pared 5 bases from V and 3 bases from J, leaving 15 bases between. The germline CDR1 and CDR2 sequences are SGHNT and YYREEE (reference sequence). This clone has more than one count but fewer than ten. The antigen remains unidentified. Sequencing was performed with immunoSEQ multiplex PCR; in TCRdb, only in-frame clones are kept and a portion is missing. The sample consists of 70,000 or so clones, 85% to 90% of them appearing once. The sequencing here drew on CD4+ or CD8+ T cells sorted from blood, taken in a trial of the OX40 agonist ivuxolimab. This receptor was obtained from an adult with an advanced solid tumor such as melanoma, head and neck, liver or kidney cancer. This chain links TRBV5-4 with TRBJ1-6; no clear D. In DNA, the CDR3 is TGTGCCAGCAGGAAAACTGACGGTTTCTATAATTCACCCCTCCACTTT. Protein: CASRKTDGFYNSPLHF. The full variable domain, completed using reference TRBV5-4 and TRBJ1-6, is ETGVTQSPTHLIKTRGQQVTLRCSSQSGHNTVSWYQQALGQGPQFIFQYYREEENGRGNFPPRFSGLQFPNYSSELNVNALELDDSALYLCASRKTDGFYNSPLHFGNGTRLTVT.